Listed below are T cell receptor beta chains from one sample, sequenced in a study of graft-versus-host responses after intestinal transplantation. Assay: immunoSEQ multiplex PCR; the TCRdb copy retains only in-frame clones and omits some. The sample has roughly 21,000 clones, around 41% seen once. The sequencing here drew on alloreactive CD8+ T cells from a mixed lymphocyte reaction culture, taken before intestinal transplant. These receptors were obtained from a human patient who received an intestinal transplant. CDR3s include the opening cysteine and the closing phenylalanine or tryptophan. Fields, in order: clone size, J gene, D gene, V gene, CDR3 protein, CDR3 DNA. The D gene is left open where the match is weak. Not every row has a clone size; where given, it reads once, few, many or a size class.

>few|TRBJ2-1|NA|TRBV14
CASSHDPVSGSYNEQFF
TGTGCCAGCAGCCATGACCCCGTGAGCGGGTCCTACAATGAGCAGTTCTTC
>NA|TRBJ1-5|NA|TRBV4-1
CASSLLQVSQPQHF
TGCGCCAGCAGCTTACTCCAGGTATCCCAGCCCCAGCATTTT
>NA|TRBJ1-2|NA|TRBV6-1
CASSEASGGSYGYTF
TGTGCCAGCAGTGAGGCATCTGGGGGTTCCTATGGCTACACCTTC
>NA|TRBJ2-7|TRBD1|TRBV11-3
CASSLKVGTGAYEQYF
TGTGCCAGCAGCTTAAAGGTCGGGACAGGGGCCTACGAGCAGTACTTC
>NA|TRBJ2-3|NA|TRBV5-1
CASSLVLERDTQYF
TGCGCCAGCAGCTTGGTCCTCGAGAGGGATACGCAGTATTTT
>few|TRBJ2-2|NA|TRBV19
CASSGGYVTGELFF
TGTGCCAGTAGTGGGGGGTACGTGACCGGGGAGCTGTTTTTT
>NA|TRBJ2-3|NA|TRBV19
CASSMNLAQRPTDTQYF
TGTGCCAGTAGTATGAATCTCGCTCAACGCCCCACAGATACGCAGTATTTT
>NA|TRBJ2-2|TRBD1|TRBV6-1
CASSVRQGRAGELFF
TGTGCCAGCAGTGTACGACAGGGTAGGGCCGGGGAGCTGTTTTTT
>NA|TRBJ2-1|TRBD2|TRBV5-1
CASSPSGRPSYNEQFF
TGCGCCAGCAGCCCTAGCGGGAGGCCCTCCTACAATGAGCAGTTCTTC
>NA|TRBJ2-1|NA|TRBV6-1
CASSGRGRVSVF
TGTGCCAGCAGTGGGAGGGGACGGGTATCGGTCTTC
>few|TRBJ1-1|NA|TRBV6-6
CASSYTAGNTEAFF
TGTGCCAGCAGTTACACGGCGGGGAACACTGAAGCTTTCTTT
>NA|TRBJ1-1|TRBD1|TRBV5-4
CASRPGQSNTEAFF
TGTGCCAGCAGGCCGGGACAGTCGAACACTGAAGCTTTCTTT
>once|TRBJ1-1|TRBD1|TRBV6-5
CASTQGVTEAFF
TGTGCCAGCACCCAGGGGGTTACTGAAGCTTTCTTT
>NA|TRBJ1-5|TRBD1|TRBV10-3
CASRPTGGNQPQHF
TGTGCCAGCAGGCCGACAGGGGGCAATCAGCCCCAGCATTTT
>medium-sized|TRBJ1-2|NA|TRBV28
CASSLGGFGYTF
TGTGCCAGCAGTTTAGGAGGCTTTGGCTACACCTTC
>NA|TRBJ1-2|NA|TRBV29-1
CSVTDGPYGYTF
TGCAGCGTCACGGACGGACCCTATGGCTACACCTTC
>NA|TRBJ1-3|NA|TRBV4-1
CASSQSGPGNTIYF
TGCGCCAGCAGCCAAAGTGGTCCCGGAAACACCATATATTTT
>NA|TRBJ2-7|TRBD1|TRBV18
CASSPRQGVYEQYF
TGTGCCAGCTCACCAAGACAGGGGGTCTACGAGCAGTACTTC
>NA|TRBJ1-1|NA|TRBV27
CASSLSAGSTEAFF
TGTGCCAGCAGTTTATCAGCCGGGTCGACTGAAGCTTTCTTT
>NA|TRBJ2-1|TRBD2|TRBV19
CASRLAVSYNEQFF
TGTGCCAGTAGGCTAGCGGTTTCCTACAATGAGCAGTTCTTC
>few|TRBJ2-1|NA|TRBV25-1
CASSEHGDNEQFF
TGTGCCAGCAGTGAACACGGGGACAATGAGCAGTTCTTC
>NA|TRBJ1-4|NA|TRBV6-6
CASSYSGQKHEKLFF
TGTGCCAGCAGTTACTCTGGACAGAAGCATGAAAAACTGTTTTTT